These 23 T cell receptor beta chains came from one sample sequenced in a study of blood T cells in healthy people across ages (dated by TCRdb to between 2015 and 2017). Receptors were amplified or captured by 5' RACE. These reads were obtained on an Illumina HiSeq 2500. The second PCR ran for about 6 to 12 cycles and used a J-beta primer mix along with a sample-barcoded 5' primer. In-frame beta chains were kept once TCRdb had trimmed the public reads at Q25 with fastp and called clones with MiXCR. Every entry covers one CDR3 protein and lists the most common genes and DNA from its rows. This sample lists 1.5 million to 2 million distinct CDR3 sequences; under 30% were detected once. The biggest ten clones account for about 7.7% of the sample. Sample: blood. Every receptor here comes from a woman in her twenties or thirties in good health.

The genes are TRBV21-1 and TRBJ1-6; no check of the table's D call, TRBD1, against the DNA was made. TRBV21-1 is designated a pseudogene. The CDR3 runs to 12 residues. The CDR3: CASSLRGSSLHF. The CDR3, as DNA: TGTGCCAGCAGCCTTAGGGGATCGTCCCTCCACTTT.

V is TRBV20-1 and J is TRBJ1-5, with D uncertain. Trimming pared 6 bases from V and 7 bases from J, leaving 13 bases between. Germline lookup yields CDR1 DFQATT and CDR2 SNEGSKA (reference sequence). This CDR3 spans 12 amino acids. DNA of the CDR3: TGCAGTGCATGGTATCCCGGGCAGCCCCAGCATTTT. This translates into CSAWYPGQPQHF.

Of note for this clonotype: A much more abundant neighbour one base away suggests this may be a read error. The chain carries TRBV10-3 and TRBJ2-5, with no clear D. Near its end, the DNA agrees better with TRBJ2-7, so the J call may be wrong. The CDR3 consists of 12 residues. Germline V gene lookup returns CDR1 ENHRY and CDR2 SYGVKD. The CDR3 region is CAIGEQDYEQYF. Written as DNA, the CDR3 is TGTGCCATCGGTGAGCAAGACTACGAGCAGTACTTC.

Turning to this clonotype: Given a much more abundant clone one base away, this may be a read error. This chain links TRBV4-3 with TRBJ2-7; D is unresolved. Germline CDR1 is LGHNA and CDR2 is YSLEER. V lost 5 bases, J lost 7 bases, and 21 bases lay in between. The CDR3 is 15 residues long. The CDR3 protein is CASSSSPPRGNEQYF. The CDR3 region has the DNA TGCGCCAGCAGCTCATCTCCCCCCAGAGGCAATGAGCAGTACTTC.

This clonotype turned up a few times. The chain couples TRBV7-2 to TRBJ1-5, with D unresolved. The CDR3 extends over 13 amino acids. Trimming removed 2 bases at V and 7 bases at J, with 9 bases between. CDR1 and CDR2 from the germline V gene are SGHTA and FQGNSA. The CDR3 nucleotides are TGTGCCAGCAGCTTATTTGCCCAACAGCCCCAGCATTTT. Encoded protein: CASSLFAQQPQHF.

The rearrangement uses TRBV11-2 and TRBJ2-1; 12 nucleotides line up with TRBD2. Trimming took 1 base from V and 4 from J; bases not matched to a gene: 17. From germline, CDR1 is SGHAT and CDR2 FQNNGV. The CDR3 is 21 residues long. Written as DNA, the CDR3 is TGTGCCAGCAGCTTAGTGTCCTTAGGGCTAGCGGGGGGGCGTCAATACAATGAGCAGTTCTTC. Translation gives CASSLVSLGLAGGRQYNEQFF.

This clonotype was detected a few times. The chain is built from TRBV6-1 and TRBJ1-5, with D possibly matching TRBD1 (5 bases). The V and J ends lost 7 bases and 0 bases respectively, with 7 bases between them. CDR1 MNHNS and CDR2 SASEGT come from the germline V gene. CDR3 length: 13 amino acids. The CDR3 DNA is TGTGCCAGCATCAGGGCTAGCAATCAGCCCCAGCATTTT. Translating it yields CASIRASNQPQHF.

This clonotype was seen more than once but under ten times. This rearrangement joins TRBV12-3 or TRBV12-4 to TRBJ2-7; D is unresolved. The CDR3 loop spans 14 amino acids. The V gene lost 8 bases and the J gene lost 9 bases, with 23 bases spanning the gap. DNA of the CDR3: TGTGCCAGCGCAATGGCAGGTATCCGGTCCGGGCAGTACTTC. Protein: CASAMAGIRSGQYF.

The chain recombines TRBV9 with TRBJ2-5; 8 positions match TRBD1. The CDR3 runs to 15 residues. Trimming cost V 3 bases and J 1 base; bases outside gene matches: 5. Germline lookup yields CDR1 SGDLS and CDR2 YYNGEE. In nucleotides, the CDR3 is TGTGCCAGCAGCGAGACAGGGGCCACCCAAGAGACCCAGTACTTC. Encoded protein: CASSETGATQETQYF.

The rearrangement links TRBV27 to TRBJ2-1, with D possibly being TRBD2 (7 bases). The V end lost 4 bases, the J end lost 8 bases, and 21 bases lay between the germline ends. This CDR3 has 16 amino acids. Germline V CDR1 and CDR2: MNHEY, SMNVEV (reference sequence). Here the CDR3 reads CASSSLRGSGGDEQFF. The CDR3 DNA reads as TGTGCCAGCAGTTCCCTTAGGGGGAGTGGGGGGGATGAGCAGTTCTTC.

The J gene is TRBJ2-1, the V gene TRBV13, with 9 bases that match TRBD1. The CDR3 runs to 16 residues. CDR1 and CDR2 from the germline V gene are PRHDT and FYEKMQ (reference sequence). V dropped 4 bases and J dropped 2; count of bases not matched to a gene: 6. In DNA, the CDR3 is TGTGCCAGCAGCTCACGTAACAGGGGGCCCTACAATGAGCAGTTCTTC. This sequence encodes CASSSRNRGPYNEQFF.

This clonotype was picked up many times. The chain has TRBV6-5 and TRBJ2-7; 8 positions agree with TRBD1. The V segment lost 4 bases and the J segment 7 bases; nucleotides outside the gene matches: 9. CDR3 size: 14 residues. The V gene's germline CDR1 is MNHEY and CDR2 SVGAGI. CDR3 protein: CASSSRDRGREQYF. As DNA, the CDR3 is TGTGCCAGCAGTTCCCGAGACAGGGGCAGAGAGCAGTACTTC.

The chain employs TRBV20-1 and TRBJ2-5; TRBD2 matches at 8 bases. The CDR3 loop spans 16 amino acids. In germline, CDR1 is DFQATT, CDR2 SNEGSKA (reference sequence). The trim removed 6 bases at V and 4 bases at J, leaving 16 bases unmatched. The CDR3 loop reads CSADRGRGGVGETQYF. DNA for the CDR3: TGCAGTGCCGACCGTGGACGGGGGGGCGTAGGAGAGACCCAGTACTTC.

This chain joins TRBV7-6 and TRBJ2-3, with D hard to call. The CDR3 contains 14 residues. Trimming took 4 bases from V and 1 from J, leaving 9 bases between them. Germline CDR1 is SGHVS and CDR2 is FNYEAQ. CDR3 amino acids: CASSSPGRTDTQYF. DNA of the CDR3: TGTGCCAGCAGCTCCCCTGGGCGCACAGATACGCAGTATTTT.

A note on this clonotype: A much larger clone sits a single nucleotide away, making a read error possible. The CDR3 protein is CASSSTGVQVETQYF. The CDR3 DNA reads TGTGCCAGCAGCTCGACAGGGGTTCAGGTGGAGACCCAGTACTTC. The rearrangement joins TRBV7-2 to TRBJ2-5, with 8 nucleotides matching TRBD1. This CDR3 is built from 15 residues. The V and J ends lost 4 bases and 5 bases, in that order; junction bases with no gene match: 9. Germline V gene lookup returns CDR1 SGHTA and CDR2 FQGNSA.

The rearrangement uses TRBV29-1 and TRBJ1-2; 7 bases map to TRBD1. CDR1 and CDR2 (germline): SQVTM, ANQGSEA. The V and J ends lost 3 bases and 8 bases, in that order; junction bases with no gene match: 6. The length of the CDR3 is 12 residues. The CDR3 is CSVDRGRVGYTF. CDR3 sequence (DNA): TGCAGCGTTGACAGGGGGAGGGTCGGCTACACCTTC.

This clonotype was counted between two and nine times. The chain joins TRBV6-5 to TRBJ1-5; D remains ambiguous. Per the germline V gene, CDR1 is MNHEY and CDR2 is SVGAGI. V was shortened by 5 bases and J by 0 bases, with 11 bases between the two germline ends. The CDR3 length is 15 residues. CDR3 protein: CASSTHVYSNQPQHF. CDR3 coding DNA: TGTGCCAGCAGTACTCATGTATATAGCAATCAGCCCCAGCATTTT.

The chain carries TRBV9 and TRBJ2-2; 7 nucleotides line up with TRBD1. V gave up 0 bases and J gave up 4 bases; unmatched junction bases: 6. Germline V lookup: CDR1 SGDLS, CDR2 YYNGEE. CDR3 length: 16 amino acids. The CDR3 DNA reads TGTGCCAGCAGCGTAGGTCAATCAGGGGGCACCGGGGAGCTGTTTTTT. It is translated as CASSVGQSGGTGELFF.

In DNA form, the CDR3 reads TGTGCCAGCAGCTATCAAGCGGGAGGGCCACGTAATGAGCAGTTCTTC. Protein sequence: CASSYQAGGPRNEQFF. The J gene is TRBJ2-1, the V gene TRBV7-2; 10 bases are a match to TRBD2. Trimming took 4 bases from V and 7 from J; bases not matched to a gene: 10. Germline-derived CDR1 and CDR2 are SGHTA and FQGNSA. This CDR3 contains 16 residues.

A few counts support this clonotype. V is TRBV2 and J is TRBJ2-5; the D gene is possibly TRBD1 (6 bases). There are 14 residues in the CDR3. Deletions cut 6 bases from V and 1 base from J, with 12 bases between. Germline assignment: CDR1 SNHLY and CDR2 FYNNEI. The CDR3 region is CASRHRDTQETQYF. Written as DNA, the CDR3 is TGTGCCAGCAGACACCGGGACACCCAAGAGACCCAGTACTTC.

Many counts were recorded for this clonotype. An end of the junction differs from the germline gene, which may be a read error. The CDR3 sequence: CASSQDGGEQFF. DNA of the CDR3: TGTGCCAGCAGCCAAGATGGGGGTGAGCAGTTCTTC. V gene TRBV4-3 combines with J gene TRBJ2-1, with D perhaps TRBD1 or TRBD2 (5 bases each). This CDR3 comprises 12 residues. Germline CDR1 LGHNA, CDR2 YSLEER.

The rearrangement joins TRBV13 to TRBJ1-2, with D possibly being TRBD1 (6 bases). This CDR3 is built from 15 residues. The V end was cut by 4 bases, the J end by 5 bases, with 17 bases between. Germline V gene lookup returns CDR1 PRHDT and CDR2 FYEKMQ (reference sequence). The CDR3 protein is CASSSPGTSYYGYTF. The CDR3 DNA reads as TGTGCCAGCAGCTCTCCCGGGACAAGCTATTATGGCTACACCTTC.

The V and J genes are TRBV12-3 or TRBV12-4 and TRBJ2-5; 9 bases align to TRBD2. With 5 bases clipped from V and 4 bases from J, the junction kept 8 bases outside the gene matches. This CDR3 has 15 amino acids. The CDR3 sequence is CASSTTSGRRETQYF. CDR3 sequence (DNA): TGTGCCAGCAGTACCACGAGCGGGAGGAGAGAGACCCAGTACTTC.